This entry is about one T cell receptor beta chain. The table lists this clonotype with many counts. This receptor's antigen is unknown. The sample holds no much larger clone one base away, and base qualities are not on file. This entry belongs to a study of T cell repertoires in cytomegalovirus infection (dated by TCRdb to between 2019 and 2020). Background on the whole study: The HLA type of each donor mattered for the analysis, because public TCR beta signatures pointed to carriage of CMV infection along with the matching HLA type.

Paper-wide results and their limitations: Carriers of CMV infection plus the relevant HLA type were discriminated by the cumulative frequency of public TCR beta family members in the study cohort and in an independent roughly 340-donor cohort. The ex vivo response was dominated by HLA-C-restricted CMV-specific TCR beta clonotypes, which also provided the single most frequent clonotype in two of eight donors.

The instrument was an Illumina HiSeq 1500. TCRdb reworked the public reads: Q25 trimming with fastp, MiXCR clone assembly, productive beta chains retained. Each entry merges the rows of one CDR3 protein and shows their most common DNA and genes. Across this sample there are 200,000 to 300,000 distinct CDR3 sequences, with roughly 15% seen only once. In total, the top ten clones hold roughly 8.9% of the sample. Trimming leaves V shorter by 5 bases and J shorter by 0 bases, with the junction holding 4 bases beyond the gene matches. From cysteine to phenylalanine, the CDR3 is 15 amino acids long. The only DNA kept is the CDR3, 45 bases in frame from the first base. The germline V gene encodes CDR1 SGHTA and CDR2 FQGTGA.

The sequence is built from TRBV7-3 and TRBJ2-7, with 10 bases in between that match TRBD1. This receptor was obtained from a human donor in good health (CMV status not recorded). Some clones in this sample may be carry-over from other donors' samples. Specimen: PBMCs. The CDR3 protein sequence reads: CASSQGQGVSYEQYF. The DNA reads as follows: TGTGCCAGCAGCCAAGGACAGGGGGTCTCCTACGAGCAGTACTTC.